The T cell receptor beta chain under discussion was sequenced for a study of shared clonotypes between healthy human individuals. Germline values: CDR1 SGHRS, CDR2 YFSETQ. Trimming took 5 bases from V and 2 from J, leaving 10 bases between them. The CDR3 extends over 14 amino acids. Assay: immunoSEQ multiplex PCR; the TCRdb copy retains only in-frame clones and omits some. Here the sample spans roughly 2,500,000 clones, roughly 93% being singletons. The clonotype comes from a man aged 18 to 30 in good health. Some clones in this sample may be carry-over from other donors' samples. The sequenced sample consisted of naive CD4+ T cells from PBMCs. The sample's subset: CD45RA+ positively selected. The chain employs TRBV5-1 and TRBJ2-2; no firm D call. The CDR3 nucleotides read TGCGCCAGCAGGGTCTCGCCTAACACCGGGGAGCTGTTTTTT. It is translated as CASRVSPNTGELFF.